This TCR beta chain comes out of a study of T cells expressing NK-cell markers (TCRdb year 2020). About the full investigation: In sorted CD3+CD56+NKG2C+, CD3+CD56+NKG2C- and CD3+CD56-NKG2C+ T-cell subsets from 7 to 9 donors, TCR beta-chain repertoires were profiled. Among the eight sequenced donors, seven were HCMV-seropositive and one was HCMV-seronegative. Libraries were sequenced as 2 x 150 bp reads on Illumina HiSeq 2000/2500, MiSeq or NextSeq. Randomly selected healthy volunteers, three men and five women, were used as the eight sequenced donors. What the research found in general, with its limitations: Those dominant clonotypes were again the most abundant among CD3+CD56-NKG2C+ cells in a handful of donors, at roughly 28.3-65%. In more than 5 donors, the dominant CD3+CD56+NKG2C+ clonotypes ranked among the top 10 CD8+ clonotypes, making up roughly 1.0-7.0% of CD8+ T cells. Whether the expanded NKG2C-expressing T cell clones were specific for HCMV antigens remained unclear.

The sequencing machine was an Illumina HiSeq 2000. The TCR beta cDNA libraries were made using 5'RACE template switching, a step that added both a universal primer site and unique molecular identifiers. Synthesis of cDNA was primed from the TCR beta constant segment and was followed by two consecutive PCR amplification steps. Processing in the source paper ran as follows. MIGEC was used to demultiplex reads and group reads by UMI, and MiTCR was used to assemble and quantify clonotypes. To remove erroneous sequences, TCR cDNA sequences were retained only when supported by two or more reads. The tcR package was used for downstream repertoire analysis, with clonotypes matched between fractions based on CDR3 nucleotide sequence plus V segment. Antigen specificity was annotated against VDJdb with VDJmatch, allowing one amino acid substitution in CDR3. The reads underwent TCRdb reprocessing, giving one record for each CDR3 protein sequence and no DNA. TCRdb, not the original authors, processed these V and J calls. Per the sample table, the count is 350,000 to 500,000 distinct CDR3 sequences. The ten largest clones capture roughly 7.2% of the sample.

Including cysteine and phenylalanine, the CDR3 has 16 amino acids. No coding sequence is recorded. The germline V gene sets CDR1 to SGHDN and CDR2 to FVKESK. HCMV-specific IgG was detected in serum with a commercial ELISA kit to determine HCMV serostatus. Ficoll density gradient centrifugation was used to isolate peripheral blood mononuclear cells from blood. Comments on this clonotype: Its antigen has not been determined.

The chain links TRBV14 with TRBJ2-1. This sequence originates from a woman between 18 and 70 years old in good health. The sequenced sample was blood T cells: a sorted CD56 or NKG2C T cell subset, CD4+ or CD8+ T cells, or bulk PBMC T cells (not recorded which). The CDR3 loop reads CASSQDRGSSYNEQFF.